The 9 T cell receptor beta chains below come from one sample, sequenced in a study of blood T cell repertoires in COVID-19. The data were produced by immunoSEQ multiplex PCR, yet TCRdb's version contains in-frame clones alone and is incomplete. This sample has 150,000 to 170,000 clones, with about 85% found just once. The sample was peripheral blood. All receptors derive from a man between 60 and 75 years old with COVID-19, enrolled during active disease.

This sequence joins TRBV18 and TRBJ1-3; D is unresolved. Trimming took 2 bases from V and 0 from J, leaving 11 bases between them. Germline-derived CDR1 and CDR2 are KGHSH and LQKENI. The CDR3 contains 16 residues. The CDR3 loop is CASSPSAATSGNTIYF. The CDR3 nucleotides read TGTGCCAGCTCACCATCCGCAGCGACCTCTGGAAACACCATATATTTT. Complete variable domain (other parts from reference TRBV18 and TRBJ1-3): NAGVMQNPRHLVRRRGQEARLRCSPMKGHSHVYWYRQLPEEGLKFMVYLQKENIIDESGMPKERFSAEFPKEGPSILRIQQVVRGDSAAYFCASSPSAATSGNTIYFGEGSWLTVV.

A word on this clone: A read error may produce the germline difference seen at one junction end. J is TRBJ2-5 and V is TRBV7-7; the D gene is possibly TRBD1 (6 bases). This CDR3 is 13 amino acids long. CDR1 and CDR2 (germline): SSHAT, FNYEAQ (reference sequence). CDR3 DNA sequence: TGTGCTAGCAGGAGACAGGTCCAAGAGACCCAGTACTTC. It specifies CASRRQVQETQYF.

The chain links TRBV19 to TRBJ1-4, with 11 bases identical to TRBD1. Trimming cost V 0 bases and J 7 bases; bases outside gene matches: 16. The CDR3 covers 20 residues. Germline values: CDR1 LNHDA, CDR2 SQIVND (reference sequence). The CDR3 DNA sequence: TGTGCCAGTAGTATAGATCTTTGGTCTTTGTTTGGGACAGGGGGTGAAAAACTGTTTTTT. Protein product: CASSIDLWSLFGTGGEKLFF.

The V gene is TRBV9, the J gene TRBJ2-1, with D possibly matching TRBD2 (6 bases). V gave up 0 bases and J gave up 4 bases, with 14 bases separating them. Germline CDR1 reads SGDLS; CDR2 reads YYNGEE. This CDR3 contains 16 residues. CDR3 protein: CASSVAHYGGYNEQFF. The CDR3 DNA reads as TGTGCCAGCAGCGTAGCCCATTACGGGGGATACAATGAGCAGTTCTTC.

The chain carries TRBV3-1 (or the pseudogene TRBV3-2) and TRBJ1-4; no clear D gene. V dropped 1 base and J dropped 8 bases, with 11 bases sitting between them. The CDR3 consists of 14 residues. The germline CDR1 and CDR2 sequences are LGHDT and YNNKEL (reference sequence). In DNA form, the CDR3 reads TGTGCCAGCAGCCAAGGTCATCCTCGGGAAAAACTGTTTTTT. Its protein is CASSQGHPREKLFF.

The chain combines TRBV7-2 with TRBJ2-1, with a possible D match to TRBD2 (6 bases). Germline loops: CDR1 SGHTA, CDR2 FQGNSA. The germline V and J ends were trimmed by 5 bases and 9 bases, with 11 bases remaining between them. This CDR3 has 12 amino acids. The chain's CDR3 is CASSTLAGEQFF. CDR3 sequence (DNA): TGTGCCAGCAGCACACTAGCAGGTGAGCAGTTCTTC.

In DNA form, the CDR3 reads TGTGCCAGCAGTGAAGTTAGGAGGACCCGTCACGAGCAGTACTTC. Amino acid sequence: CASSEVRRTRHEQYF. The rearrangement uses TRBV6-1 and TRBJ2-7; possibly TRBD2 for D (5 bases). This CDR3 has 15 residues. CDR1 and CDR2 from the germline V gene are MNHNS and SASEGT. V was cut by 1 base and J by 5 bases, with 15 bases left in between.

The chain uses TRBV15 and TRBJ1-5, with D tentatively TRBD1 (5 bases). From germline, CDR1 is LNHNV and CDR2 YYDKDF (reference sequence). This CDR3 contains 15 residues. Deletions cut 7 bases from V and 3 bases from J, with 16 bases between. CDR3 bases: TGTGCCACCAAGGGAGGGGACGTTTCCAATCAGCCCCAGCATTTT. Protein product: CATKGGDVSNQPQHF.

The rearrangement links TRBV5-8 to TRBJ2-7; no clear D gene. The V end lost 4 bases, the J end lost 3 bases, and 14 bases lay between the germline ends. CDR1 and CDR2 from the germline V gene are SGHTS and YDEGEE. This CDR3 is built from 14 residues. The CDR3 nucleotides are TGTGCCAGCAGCCGAGCCGGGTCGAACTACGAGCAGTACTTC. This codes for CASSRAGSNYEQYF.